This T cell receptor beta chain comes out of a study of cytomegalovirus exposure and HLA in healthy donors. In the PCR, 60 Vbeta and 13 Jbeta primers were used. Clones were read by immunoSEQ multiplex PCR, and TCRdb kept only the in-frame ones, dropping some. The sample contains tens of thousands of clones, 55% to 75% of which appear only once. The germline V gene encodes CDR1 LGHNA and CDR2 YSLEER. V lost 4 bases, J lost 2 bases, and 12 bases lay in between. The CDR3 length is 14 residues. The sequence was obtained from a woman between 25 and 40 years old in good health and CMV-seronegative. The V call is TRBV4-3, the J call TRBJ2-7, with a possible D match to TRBD1 (6 bases). Specimen: PBMCs. In nucleotides, the CDR3 is TGCGCCAGCAGCCCAGGGGTTGAACCCTACGAGCAGTACTTC. As protein: CASSPGVEPYEQYF.